The present T cell receptor beta chain was sequenced within a study of graft-versus-host responses after intestinal transplantation. Study details: Uniformly, recipients were administered anti-thymocyte globulin induction with subsequent tacrolimus and steroids for three to four years.

Notes on the study in general: Early after transplant, HvG declines were associated with peak levels of circulating GvH clones.

This clone was counted between two and nine times. Plating combined about 200,000 CFSE-labeled responder cells with about 200,000 irradiated, violet-dye-labeled stimulator cells. Libraries were prepared by immunoSEQ multiplex PCR; TCRdb keeps only in-frame clonotypes and omits some of them. The sample contains roughly 5,400 clones, approximately 28% of which appear only once. V was clipped by 5 bases and J by 2 bases, with 9 bases between them. The germline gives CDR1 LNHDA, CDR2 SQIVND (reference sequence). The CDR3 runs 13 residues. The J gene is TRBJ1-2, the V gene TRBV19; weak D call: TRBD1 (5 bases). This receptor was obtained from a human patient who was an organ donor for intestinal transplantation. Here the sequenced sample was alloreactive CD4+ T cells from a mixed lymphocyte reaction culture, taken before transplantation. Specified subset: CFSE-low proliferating T cells sorted from roughly six-day pre-transplant mixed lymphocyte reaction (GvH or HvG direction). The CDR3 is CASSGGPNYGYTF. For the CDR3, the DNA is TGTGCCAGTAGTGGGGGTCCCAACTATGGCTACACCTTC.